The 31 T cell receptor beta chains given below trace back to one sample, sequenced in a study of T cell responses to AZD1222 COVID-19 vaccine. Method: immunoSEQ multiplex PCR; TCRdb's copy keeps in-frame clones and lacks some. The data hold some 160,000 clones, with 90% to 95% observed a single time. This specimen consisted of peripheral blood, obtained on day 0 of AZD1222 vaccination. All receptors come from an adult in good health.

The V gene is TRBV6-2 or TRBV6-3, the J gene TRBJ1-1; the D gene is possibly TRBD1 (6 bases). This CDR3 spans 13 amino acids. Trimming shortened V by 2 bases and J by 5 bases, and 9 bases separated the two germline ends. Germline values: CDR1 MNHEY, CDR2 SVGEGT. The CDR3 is CASSYEGGTEAFF. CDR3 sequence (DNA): TGTGCCAGCAGTTACGAAGGGGGGACTGAAGCTTTCTTT.

The CDR3 DNA is TGCGCCAGCAGCTTGCAGGGGGCGACGGGGGAGCTGTTTTTT. Its translation is CASSLQGATGELFF. This chain joins TRBV5-1 and TRBJ2-2; TRBD1 agrees at 8 bases. The V gene's germline CDR1 is SGHRS and CDR2 YFSETQ. After removal of 1 base from V and 8 bases from J, the junction contained 4 bases not matched to a gene. The CDR3 has 14 amino acids.

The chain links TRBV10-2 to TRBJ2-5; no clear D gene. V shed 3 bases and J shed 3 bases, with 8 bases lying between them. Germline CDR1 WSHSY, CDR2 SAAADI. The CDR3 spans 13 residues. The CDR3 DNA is TGCGCCAGCAGTGATCGGACGAAAGAGACCCAGTACTTC. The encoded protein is CASSDRTKETQYF.

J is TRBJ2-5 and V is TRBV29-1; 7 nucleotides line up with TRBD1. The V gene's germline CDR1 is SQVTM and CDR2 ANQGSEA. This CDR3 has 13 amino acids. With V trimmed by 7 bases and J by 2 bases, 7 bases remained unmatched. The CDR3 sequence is CSAHRGQQETQYF. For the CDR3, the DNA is TGCAGCGCCCACCGGGGACAGCAAGAGACCCAGTACTTC.

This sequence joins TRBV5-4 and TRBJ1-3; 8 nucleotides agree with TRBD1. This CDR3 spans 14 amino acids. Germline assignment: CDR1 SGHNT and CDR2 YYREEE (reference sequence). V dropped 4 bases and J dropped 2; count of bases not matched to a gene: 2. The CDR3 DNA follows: TGTGCCAGCAGCCCAGGGGGCACTGGAAACACCATATATTTT. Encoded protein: CASSPGGTGNTIYF.

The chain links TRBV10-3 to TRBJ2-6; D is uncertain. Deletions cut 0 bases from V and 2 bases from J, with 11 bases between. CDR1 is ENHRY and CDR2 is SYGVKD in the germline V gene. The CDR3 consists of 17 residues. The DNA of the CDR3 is TGTGCCATCAGTGAGTCGGATTTTACCACTGGGGCCAACGTCCTGACTTTC. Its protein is CAISESDFTTGANVLTF.

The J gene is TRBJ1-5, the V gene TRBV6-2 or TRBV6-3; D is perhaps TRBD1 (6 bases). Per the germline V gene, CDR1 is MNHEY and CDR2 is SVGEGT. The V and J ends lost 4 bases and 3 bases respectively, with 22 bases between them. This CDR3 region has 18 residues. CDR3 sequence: CASSSIIRGRVFNQPQHF. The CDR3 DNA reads TGTGCCAGCAGTTCAATAATCCGGGGGCGAGTATTCAATCAGCCCCAGCATTTT.

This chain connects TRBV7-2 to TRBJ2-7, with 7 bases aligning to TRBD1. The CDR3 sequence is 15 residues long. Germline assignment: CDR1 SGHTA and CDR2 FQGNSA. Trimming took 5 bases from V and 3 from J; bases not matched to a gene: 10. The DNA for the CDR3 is TGTGCCAGCAGCCCTAGAGGGGGACAGATCTACGAGCAGTACTTC. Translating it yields CASSPRGGQIYEQYF.

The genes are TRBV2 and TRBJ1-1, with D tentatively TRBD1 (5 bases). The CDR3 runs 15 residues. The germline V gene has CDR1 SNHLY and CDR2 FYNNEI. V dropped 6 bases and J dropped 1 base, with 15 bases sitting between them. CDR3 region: CASRPDRTQNTEAFF. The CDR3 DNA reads TGTGCCAGCAGGCCTGACAGAACCCAGAACACTGAAGCTTTCTTT.

Here the CDR3 reads CASKPGPGGETQYF. In DNA, the CDR3 is TGTGCCTCGAAACCGGGCCCCGGGGGAGAGACCCAGTACTTC. J is TRBJ2-5 and V is TRBV30; a possible D gene is TRBD2 (6 bases). CDR3 length: 14 amino acids. CDR1 and CDR2 (germline): GTSNPN, SVGIG (reference sequence). Trimming left V 7 bases short and J 4 bases short, with 19 bases between. The full variable domain, with the rest looked up from reference TRBV30 and TRBJ2-5, is SQTIHQWPATLVQPVGSPLSLECTVEGTSNPNLYWYRQAAGRGLQLLFYSVGIGQISSEVPQNLSASRPQDRQFILSSKKLLLSDSGFYLCASKPGPGGETQYFGPGTRLLVL.

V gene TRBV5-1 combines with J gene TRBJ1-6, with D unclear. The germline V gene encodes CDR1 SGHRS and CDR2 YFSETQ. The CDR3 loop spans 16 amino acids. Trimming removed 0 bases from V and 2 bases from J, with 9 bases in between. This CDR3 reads CASSLADTAYNSPLHF. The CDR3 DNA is TGCGCCAGCAGCTTGGCCGATACAGCCTATAATTCACCCCTCCACTTT. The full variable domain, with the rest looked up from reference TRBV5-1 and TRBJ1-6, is KAGVTQTPRYLIKTRGQQVTLSCSPISGHRSVSWYQQTPGQGLQFLFEYFSETQRNKGNFPGRFSGRQFSNSRSEMNVSTLELGDSALYLCASSLADTAYNSPLHFGNGTRLTVT.

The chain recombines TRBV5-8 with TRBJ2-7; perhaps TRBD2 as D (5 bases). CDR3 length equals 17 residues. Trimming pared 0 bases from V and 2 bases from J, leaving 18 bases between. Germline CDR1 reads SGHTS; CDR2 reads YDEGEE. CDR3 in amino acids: CASSLEDGGERAYEQYF. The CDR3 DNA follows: TGTGCCAGCAGCTTGGAGGACGGAGGTGAACGGGCCTACGAGCAGTACTTC.

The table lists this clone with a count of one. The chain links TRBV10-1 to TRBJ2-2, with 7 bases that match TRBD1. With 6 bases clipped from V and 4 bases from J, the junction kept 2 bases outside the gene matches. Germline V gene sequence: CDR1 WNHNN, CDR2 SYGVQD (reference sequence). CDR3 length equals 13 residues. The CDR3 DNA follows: TGCGCCAGCAGCGACAGGGTCACCGGGGAGCTGTTTTTT. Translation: CASSDRVTGELFF.

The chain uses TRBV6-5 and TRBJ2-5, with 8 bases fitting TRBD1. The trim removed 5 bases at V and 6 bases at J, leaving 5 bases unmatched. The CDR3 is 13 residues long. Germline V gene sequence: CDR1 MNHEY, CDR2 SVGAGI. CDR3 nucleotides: TGTGCCAGCAGTCCGGACAGGGACCAGACCCAGTACTTC. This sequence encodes CASSPDRDQTQYF.

CDR3 residues: CASSERPGGNEQFF. CDR3 bases: TGTGCCAGCAGTGAACGCCCGGGGGGCAATGAGCAGTTCTTC. J is TRBJ2-1 and V is TRBV28, with 7 bases aligning to TRBD2. This CDR3 has 14 residues. The V gene end was trimmed by 5 bases and the J gene end by 6 bases; junction bases not matched to a gene: 7. Germline V gives CDR1 MDHEN, CDR2 SYDVKM.

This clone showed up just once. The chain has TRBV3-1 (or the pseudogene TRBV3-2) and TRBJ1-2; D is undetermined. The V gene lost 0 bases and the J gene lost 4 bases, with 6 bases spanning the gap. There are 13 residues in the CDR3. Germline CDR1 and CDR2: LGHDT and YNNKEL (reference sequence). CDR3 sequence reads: CASSQEDAYGYTF. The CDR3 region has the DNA TGTGCCAGCAGCCAAGAGGATGCCTATGGCTACACCTTC.

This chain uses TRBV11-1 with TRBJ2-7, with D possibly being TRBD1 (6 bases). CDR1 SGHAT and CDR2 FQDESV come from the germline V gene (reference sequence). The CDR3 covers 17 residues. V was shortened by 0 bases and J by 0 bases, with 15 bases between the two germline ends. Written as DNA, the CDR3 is TGTGCCAGCAGCTTAGCGGCCTACAGGGAAGACTCCTACGAGCAGTACTTC. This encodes CASSLAAYREDSYEQYF.

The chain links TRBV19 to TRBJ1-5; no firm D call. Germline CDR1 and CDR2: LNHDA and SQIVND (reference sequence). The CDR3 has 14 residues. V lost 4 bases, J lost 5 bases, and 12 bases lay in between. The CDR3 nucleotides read TGTGCCAGTAGTACCCTAGGGAGGGATCAGCCCCAGCATTTT. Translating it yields CASSTLGRDQPQHF.

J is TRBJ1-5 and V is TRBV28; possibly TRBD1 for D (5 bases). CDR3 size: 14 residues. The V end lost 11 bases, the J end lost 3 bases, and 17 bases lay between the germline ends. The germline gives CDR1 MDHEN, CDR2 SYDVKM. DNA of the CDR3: TGTGCCGTGCGGTGGGCGGGGGTCAATCAGCCCCAGCATTTT. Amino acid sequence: CAVRWAGVNQPQHF.

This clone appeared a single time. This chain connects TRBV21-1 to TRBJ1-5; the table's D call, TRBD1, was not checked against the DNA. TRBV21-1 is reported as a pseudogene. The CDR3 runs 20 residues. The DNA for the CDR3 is TGTGCCAGCAGCAAAAGGTTTACGGACAGGGAATCCCGCAGCAATCAGCCCCAGCATTTT. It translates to CASSKRFTDRESRSNQPQHF.

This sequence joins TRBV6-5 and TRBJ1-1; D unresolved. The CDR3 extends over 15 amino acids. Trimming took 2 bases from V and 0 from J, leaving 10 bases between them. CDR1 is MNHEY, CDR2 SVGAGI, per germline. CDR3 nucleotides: TGTGCCAGCAGTTACACGCGCCGGGTGAACACTGAAGCTTTCTTT. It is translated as CASSYTRRVNTEAFF.

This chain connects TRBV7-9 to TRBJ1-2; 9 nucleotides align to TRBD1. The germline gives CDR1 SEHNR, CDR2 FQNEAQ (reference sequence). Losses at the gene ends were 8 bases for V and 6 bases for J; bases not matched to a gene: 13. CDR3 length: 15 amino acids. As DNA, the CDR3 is TGTGCCAGCGGTCAAGGGGACAGGGTAGGCGATGGCTACACCTTC. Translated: CASGQGDRVGDGYTF.

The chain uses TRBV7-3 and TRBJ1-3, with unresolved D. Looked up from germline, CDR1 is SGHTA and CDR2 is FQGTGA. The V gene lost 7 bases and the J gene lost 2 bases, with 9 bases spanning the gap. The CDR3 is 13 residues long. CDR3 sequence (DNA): TGTGCCAGCAACTTTTCGGCTGGAAACACCATATATTTT. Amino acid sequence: CASNFSAGNTIYF.

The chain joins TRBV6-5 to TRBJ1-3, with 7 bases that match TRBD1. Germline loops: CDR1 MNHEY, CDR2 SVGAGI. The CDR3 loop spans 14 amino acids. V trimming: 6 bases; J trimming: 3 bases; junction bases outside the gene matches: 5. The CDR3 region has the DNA TGTGCCAGCAGCTCAACAGGGGTTGGAAACACCATATATTTT. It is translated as CASSSTGVGNTIYF.

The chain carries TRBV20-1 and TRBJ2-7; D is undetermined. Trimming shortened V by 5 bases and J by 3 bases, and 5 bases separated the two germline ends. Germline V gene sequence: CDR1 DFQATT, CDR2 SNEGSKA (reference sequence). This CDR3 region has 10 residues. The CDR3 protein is CSAWNYEQYF. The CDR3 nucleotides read TGCAGTGCTTGGAACTACGAGCAGTACTTC.

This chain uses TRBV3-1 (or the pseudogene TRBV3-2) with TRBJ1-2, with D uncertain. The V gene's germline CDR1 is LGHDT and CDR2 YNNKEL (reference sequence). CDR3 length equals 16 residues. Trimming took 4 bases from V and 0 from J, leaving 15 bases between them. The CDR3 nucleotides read TGTGCCAGCAGCCTTGAGGCCAGACCAGCTAACTATGGCTACACCTTC. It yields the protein CASSLEARPANYGYTF.

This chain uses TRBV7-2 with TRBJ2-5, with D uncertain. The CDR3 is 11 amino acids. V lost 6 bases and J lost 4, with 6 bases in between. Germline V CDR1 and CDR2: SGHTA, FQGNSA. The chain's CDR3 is CASSQSETQYF. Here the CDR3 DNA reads TGTGCCAGCAGTCAATCAGAGACCCAGTACTTC.

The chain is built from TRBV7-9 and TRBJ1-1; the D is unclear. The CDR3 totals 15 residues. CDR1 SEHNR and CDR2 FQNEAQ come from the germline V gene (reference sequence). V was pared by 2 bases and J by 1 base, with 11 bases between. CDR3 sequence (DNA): TGTGCCAGCAGCTTACGGACCGCCCCGAACACTGAAGCTTTCTTT. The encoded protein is CASSLRTAPNTEAFF.

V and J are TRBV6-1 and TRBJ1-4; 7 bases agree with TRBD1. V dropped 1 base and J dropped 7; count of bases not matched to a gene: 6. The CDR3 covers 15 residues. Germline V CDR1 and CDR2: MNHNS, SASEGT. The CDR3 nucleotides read TGTGCCAGCAGTGAAGAGGGGGCGGGAAGTGAAAAACTGTTTTTT. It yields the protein CASSEEGAGSEKLFF.

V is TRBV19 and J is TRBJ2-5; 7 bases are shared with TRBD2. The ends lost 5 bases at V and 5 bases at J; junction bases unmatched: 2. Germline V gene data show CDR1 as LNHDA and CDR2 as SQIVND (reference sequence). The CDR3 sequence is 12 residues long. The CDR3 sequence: CASSVRGETQYF. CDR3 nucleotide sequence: TGTGCCAGTAGTGTGCGGGGGGAGACCCAGTACTTC.

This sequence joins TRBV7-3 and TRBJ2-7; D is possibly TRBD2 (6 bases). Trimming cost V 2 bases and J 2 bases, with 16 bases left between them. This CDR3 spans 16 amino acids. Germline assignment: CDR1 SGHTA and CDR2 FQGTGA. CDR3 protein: CASSLRLKGRTYEQYF. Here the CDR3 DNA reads TGTGCCAGCAGCTTACGATTGAAGGGGAGGACCTACGAGCAGTACTTC.